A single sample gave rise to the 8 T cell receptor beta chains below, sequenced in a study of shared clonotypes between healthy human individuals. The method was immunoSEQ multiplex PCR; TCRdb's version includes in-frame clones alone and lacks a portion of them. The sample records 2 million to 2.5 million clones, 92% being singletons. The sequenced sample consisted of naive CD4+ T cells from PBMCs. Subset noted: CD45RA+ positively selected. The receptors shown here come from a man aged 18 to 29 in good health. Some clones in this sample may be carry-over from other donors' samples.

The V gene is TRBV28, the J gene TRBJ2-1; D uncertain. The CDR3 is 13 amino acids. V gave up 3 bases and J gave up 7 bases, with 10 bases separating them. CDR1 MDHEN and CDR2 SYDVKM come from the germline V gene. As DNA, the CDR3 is TGTGCCAGCAGTTTTAGGCTCGGGAATGAGCAGTTCTTC. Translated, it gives CASSFRLGNEQFF.

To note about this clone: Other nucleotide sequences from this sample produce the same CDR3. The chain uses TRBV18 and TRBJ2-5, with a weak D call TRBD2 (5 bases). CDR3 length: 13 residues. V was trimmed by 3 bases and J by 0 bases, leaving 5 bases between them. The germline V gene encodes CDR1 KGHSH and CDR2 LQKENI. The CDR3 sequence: CASSPRDQETQYF. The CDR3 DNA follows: TGTGCCAGCTCACCGAGGGACCAAGAGACCCAGTACTTC.

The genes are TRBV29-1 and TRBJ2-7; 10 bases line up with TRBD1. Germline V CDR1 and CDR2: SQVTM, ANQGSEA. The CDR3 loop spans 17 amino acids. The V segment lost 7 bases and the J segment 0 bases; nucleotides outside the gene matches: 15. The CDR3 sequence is CSAAGGQGPRSSYEQYF. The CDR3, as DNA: TGCAGCGCCGCGGGGGGACAGGGGCCACGGAGCTCCTACGAGCAGTACTTC.

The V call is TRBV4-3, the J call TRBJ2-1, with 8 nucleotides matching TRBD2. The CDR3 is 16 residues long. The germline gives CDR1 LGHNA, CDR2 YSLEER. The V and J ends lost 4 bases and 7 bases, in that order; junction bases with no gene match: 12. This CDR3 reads CASSPGTRRFFNEQFF. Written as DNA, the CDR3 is TGCGCCAGCAGCCCCGGGACTAGAAGGTTTTTTAATGAGCAGTTCTTC.

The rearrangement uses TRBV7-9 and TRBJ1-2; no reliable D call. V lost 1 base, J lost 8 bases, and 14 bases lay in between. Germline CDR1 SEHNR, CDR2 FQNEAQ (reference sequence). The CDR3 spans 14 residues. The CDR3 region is CASSLGREIGGYTF. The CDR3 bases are TGTGCCAGCAGCTTAGGAAGGGAGATCGGCGGCTACACCTTC. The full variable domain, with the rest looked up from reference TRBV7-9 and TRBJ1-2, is DTGVSQNPRHKITKRGQNVTFRCDPISEHNRLYWYRQTLGQGPEFLTYFQNEAQLEKSRLLSDRFSAERPKGSFSTLEIQRTEQGDSAMYLCASSLGREIGGYTFGSGTRLTVV.

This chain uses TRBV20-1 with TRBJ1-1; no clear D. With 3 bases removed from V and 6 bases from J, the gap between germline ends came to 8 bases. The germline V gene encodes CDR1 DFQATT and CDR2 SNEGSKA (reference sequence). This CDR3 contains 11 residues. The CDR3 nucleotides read TGCAGTGCTAGGGTGGAAGCTGAAGCTTTCTTT. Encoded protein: CSARVEAEAFF.

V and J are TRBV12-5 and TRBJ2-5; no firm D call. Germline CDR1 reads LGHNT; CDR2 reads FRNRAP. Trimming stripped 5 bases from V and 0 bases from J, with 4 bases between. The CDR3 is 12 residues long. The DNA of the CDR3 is TGTGCTAGTGGTCGGGACCAAGAGACCCAGTACTTC. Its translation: CASGRDQETQYF.

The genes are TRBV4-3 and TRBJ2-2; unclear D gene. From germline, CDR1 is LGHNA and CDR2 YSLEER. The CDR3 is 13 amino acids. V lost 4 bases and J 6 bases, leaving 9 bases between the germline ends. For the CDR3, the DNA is TGCGCCAGCAGCCGGGCAGGTTCCGGGGAGCTGTTTTTT. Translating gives CASSRAGSGELFF.